Following are 17 T cell receptor beta chains from one sample sequenced in a study of CD4 and CD8 cells across lung adenocarcinoma regions (dated by TCRdb to 2016 to 2019). Preparation of the library involved PCR. Sequenced using a HiSeq X Ten. TCRdb reprocessed the public reads (quality trimming at Q25 with fastp, clone calling with MiXCR) and kept in-frame beta chains. Every entry covers one CDR3 protein and lists the most common genes and DNA from its rows. The sample table shows under 20,000 distinct CDR3 sequences, and approximately 50% are seen once. Around a third of the sample is taken by the ten largest. Material: CD8+ T cells from the margin of a lung tumor. According to the study, the label for this sample's cell subset or site signals: tumor margin region. The receptors were gathered from a male donor with lung adenocarcinoma. The CD4 and CD8 labels of this study may be unreliable.

The chain carries TRBV3-1 and TRBJ1-2; TRBD1 might be the D (6 bases). The CDR3 is 16 amino acids. Germline loops: CDR1 LGHDT, CDR2 YNNKEL (reference sequence). V lost 4 bases to trimming and J lost 6 bases, with 21 bases between them. CDR3 loop: CASSRDIPGVMNGYTF. Here the CDR3 DNA reads TGTGCCAGCAGCCGAGACATACCAGGGGTGATGAATGGCTACACCTTC.

The CDR3 DNA reads as TGTGCCAGCAGTGAAGCACTGCTTTGGAGCACAGATACGCAGTATTTT. It yields the protein CASSEALLWSTDTQYF. The chain recombines TRBV6-1 with TRBJ2-3; no clear D. The CDR3 loop spans 16 amino acids. Per germline, CDR1 MNHNS and CDR2 SASEGT. Trimming left V 0 bases short and J 0 bases short, with 10 bases between.

This rearrangement joins TRBV6-1 to TRBJ2-5, with 10 bases identical to TRBD2. The V gene's germline CDR1 is MNHNS and CDR2 SASEGT. CDR3 length: 14 amino acids. The CDR3 region has the DNA TGTGCGAGGAGCGGGGGGGGGGACCAAGAGACCCAGTACTTC. This translates into CARSGGGDQETQYF.

Worth noting for this clonotype: A junction end diverges from the germline sequence, so it may reflect a read error. The chain has TRBV6-1 and TRBJ2-2; tentative D call: TRBD2 (6 bases). Per germline, CDR1 MNHNS and CDR2 SASEGT. The CDR3 spans 14 residues. CDR3 sequence reads: CASSEAPGGGTLYF. The CDR3 DNA follows: TGTGCGAGCAGTGAAGCCCCGGGTGGAGGGACGCTGTATTTT.

Only a few counts were recorded for this clonotype. The chain recombines TRBV12-3 or TRBV12-4 with TRBJ1-2, with unresolved D. This CDR3 is built from 13 residues. V was cut by 10 bases and J by 10 bases, with 22 bases left in between. CDR3 nucleotide sequence: TGTGCCACCAAATCGTTCGCGGGGAGGGACTACACCTTC. Protein: CATKSFAGRDYTF.

The chain is built from TRBV10-3 and TRBJ2-1; the match to TRBD1 covers 7 bases. The CDR3 runs to 15 residues. Germline CDR1 ENHRY, CDR2 SYGVKD. After removal of 8 bases from V and 8 bases from J, the junction contained 15 bases not matched to a gene. CDR3 nucleotides: TGTGCCATCGGTCCCGGACAGGAGAAAGGCGATGAGCAGTTCTTC. Translating gives CAIGPGQEKGDEQFF.

As concerns this clonotype: An end of the junction does not agree with germline; a read error may underlie this. The chain recombines TRBV6-1 with TRBJ2-3, with D possibly called TRBD1 or TRBD2 (6 bases each). The CDR3 length is 16 residues. The germline V gene has CDR1 MNHNS and CDR2 SASEGT. The CDR3 DNA is TGTGCCAGCGGGGAAGCCGGGGGCCGGGATGGGGATACGCAGTATTTC. It codes for CASGEAGGRDGDTQYF.

The chain combines TRBV6-1 with TRBJ2-3, with 9 bases aligning to TRBD2. The end of the DNA is better explained by TRBJ2-7, so the J call may be wrong. This CDR3 comprises 18 residues. Germline V lookup: CDR1 MNHNS, CDR2 SASEGT. The CDR3 loop reads CASSEAGGGGPAKDMQYF. The CDR3 region has the DNA TGTGCCAGCAGCGAGGCGGGAGGGGGGGGCCCAGCCAAAGATATGCAGTACTTC.

This clonotype was detected ten times or more. The J gene is TRBJ2-1, the V gene TRBV6-1; the D gene could be TRBD1 or TRBD2 (5 bases each). The DNA end is more similar to TRBJ2-5, so the J call may be wrong. The CDR3 extends over 10 amino acids. Germline CDR1 and CDR2: MNHNS and SASEGT. The CDR3 DNA reads as TGTGCCAGCTGGGACGAGACCCAGTACTTC. Translation gives CASWDETQYF.

This chain connects TRBV10-1 to TRBJ2-5; D is ambiguous. The closer fit of TRBJ2-7 to the DNA end suggests the J call may be wrong. CDR1 is WNHNN and CDR2 is SYGVQD in the germline V gene (reference sequence). The CDR3 loop spans 13 amino acids. The CDR3 is CASSPSRTLEQYF. In nucleotides, the CDR3 is TGCGCCAGCAGCCCTAGTCGAACCCTCGAGCAGTACTTC.

This clonotype came up a few times. The chain joins TRBV6-1 to TRBJ2-1; D may be TRBD2 (6 bases). The germline V gene encodes CDR1 MNHNS and CDR2 SASEGT. The CDR3 runs to 13 residues. V lost 6 bases to trimming and J lost 3 bases, with 9 bases between them. The DNA of the CDR3 is TGTGCCAGCAGGACTAGTGGCTACAATGAGCAGTTCTTC. It translates to CASRTSGYNEQFF.

As to this clonotype: The junction departs from germline at one end; a sequencing error may be responsible. This chain uses TRBV6-1 with TRBJ2-3, with 11 bases fitting TRBD2. Germline V gives CDR1 MNHNS, CDR2 SASEGT. This CDR3 spans 15 amino acids. CDR3 loop: CASSKGGLAAETQYF. DNA for the CDR3: TGTGCCAGCTCCAAAGGGGGACTAGCGGCAGAGACGCAGTATTTT.

There are a few counts of this clonotype. The genes are TRBV20-1 and TRBJ2-1; D unresolved. Near its end, the DNA agrees better with TRBJ2-7, so the J call may be wrong. CDR3 size: 13 residues. CDR1 is DFQATT and CDR2 is SNEGSKA in the germline V gene (reference sequence). CDR3 sequence reads: CSASHLGSREQYF. The CDR3 nucleotides read TGCAGTGCTAGCCACCTCGGGTCTCGGGAGCAGTACTTC.

The V call is TRBV3-1, the J call TRBJ1-4, with TRBD1 matching 9 bases. The CDR3 has 16 amino acids. Germline V gives CDR1 LGHDT, CDR2 YNNKEL (reference sequence). J gave up 7 bases and V 1 base, and 7 bases lay outside the gene matches. The CDR3 loop is CASSQGTGQGGEKLFF. CDR3 in DNA: TGTGCCAGCAGCCAAGGGACGGGACAGGGTGGTGAAAAACTGTTTTTT.

The genes are TRBV20-1 and TRBJ1-1; 7 bases agree with TRBD1. This CDR3 spans 13 amino acids. The germline V gene encodes CDR1 DFQATT and CDR2 SNEGSKA (reference sequence). The V segment lost 6 bases and the J segment 2 bases; nucleotides outside the gene matches: 6. The CDR3 sequence: CSAAGGANTEAFF. Here the CDR3 DNA reads TGCAGTGCGGCAGGGGGGGCCAACACTGAAGCTTTCTTT.

This clonotype was seen a handful of times. Germline is not matched at one junction end, which may reflect a read error. For the CDR3, the DNA is TGTGCCAGTGCGGGGGCCGGGGGCCGTGATGAGGAGACCCAGTATTTC. This gives the protein CASAGAGGRDEETQYF. V and J are TRBV6-1 and TRBJ2-3, with D possibly matching TRBD2 (7 bases). Germline lookup yields CDR1 MNHNS and CDR2 SASEGT. This CDR3 has 16 residues.

The chain has TRBV12-3 or TRBV12-4 and TRBJ2-3; 12 nucleotides agree with TRBD2. Trimming removed 4 bases from V and 2 bases from J; junction bases left unmatched: 19. CDR3 length: 21 amino acids. The chain's CDR3 is CASSWGPGLAGLIPPTDTQYF. CDR3 nucleotide sequence: TGTGCCAGCAGTTGGGGGCCGGGACTAGCGGGCCTTATACCACCCACAGATACGCAGTATTTT.